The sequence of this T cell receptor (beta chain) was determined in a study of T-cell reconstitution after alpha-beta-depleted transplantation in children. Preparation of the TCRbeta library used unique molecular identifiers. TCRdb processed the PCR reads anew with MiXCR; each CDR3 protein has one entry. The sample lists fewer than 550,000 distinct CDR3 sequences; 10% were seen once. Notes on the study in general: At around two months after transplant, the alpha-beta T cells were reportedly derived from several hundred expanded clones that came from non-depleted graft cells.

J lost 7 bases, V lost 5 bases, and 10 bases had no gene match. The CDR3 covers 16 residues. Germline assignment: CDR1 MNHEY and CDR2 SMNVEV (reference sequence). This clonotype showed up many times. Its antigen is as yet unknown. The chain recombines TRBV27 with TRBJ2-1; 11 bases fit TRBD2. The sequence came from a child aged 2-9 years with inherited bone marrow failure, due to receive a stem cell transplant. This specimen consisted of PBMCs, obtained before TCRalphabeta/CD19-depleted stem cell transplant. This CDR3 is CASSPLAGGKGNEQFF. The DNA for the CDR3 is TGTGCCAGCAGTCCCTTAGCGGGAGGGAAGGGTAATGAGCAGTTCTTC.